This is a list of T cell receptor beta chains from one sample in a study of shared clonotypes between healthy human individuals. This table comes from immunoSEQ multiplex PCR, and its TCRdb copy is limited to in-frame clones, with some not included. Of approximately 530,000 clones in the sample, 95% to 97% were seen once. The sequenced sample consisted of naive CD4+ T cells sorted from blood. The source is a woman between 25 and 40 years old in good health. Each CDR3 is given with its conserved first and last residue. D genes are given only for firm matches. Where a row states a size, it is once, few, many or the class of an expanded clone; other rows omit it.

j_gene | d_gene | v_gene | abundance | CDR3aa | CDR3nt
TRBJ1-1 | . | TRBV5-1 | . | CASSISGTANTEAFF | TGCGCCAGCAGCATTTCGGGGACGGCGAACACTGAAGCTTTCTTT
TRBJ2-7 | TRBD2 | TRBV28 | . | CASSLGLAGPYEQYF | TGTGCCAGCAGTCTAGGACTAGCGGGGCCCTACGAGCAGTACTTC
TRBJ1-5 | . | TRBV19 | . | CASSIVESPQHF | TGTGCCAGTAGTATAGTCGAGAGCCCCCAGCATTTT
TRBJ2-7 | TRBD1 | TRBV7-9 | . | CASTHRDRRYEQYF | TGTGCCAGCACCCATCGGGACAGGCGATACGAGCAGTACTTC
TRBJ2-3 | . | TRBV19 | once | CASLGRAGTQYF | TGTGCCAGCCTCGGAAGGGCAGGTACGCAGTATTTT
TRBJ2-4 | TRBD1 | TRBV5-1 | . | CASSWLGTGWRF | TGCGCCAGCAGCTGGTTGGGGACAGGGTGGCGATTC
TRBJ1-1 | . | TRBV27 | . | CASSLYMNTEAFF | TGTGCCAGCAGTTTATATATGAACACTGAAGCTTTCTTT
TRBJ2-7 | . | TRBV5-8 | . | CASSYGVYEQYF | TGTGCCAGCAGCTACGGGGTTTACGAGCAGTACTTC
TRBJ2-7 | . | TRBV5-1 | . | CASSLEVRQEDITAYEQYF | TGCGCCAGCAGCTTGGAAGTACGCCAGGAGGATATTACCGCCTACGAGCAGTACTTC
TRBJ1-3 | . | TRBV6-1 | . | CASRVSSGNTIYF | TGTGCCAGCAGGGTCTCCTCTGGAAACACCATATATTTT
TRBJ2-5 | . | TRBV19 | . | CASSLRVVEETQYF | TGTGCCAGTAGCCTCAGGGTTGTTGAAGAGACCCAGTACTTC
TRBJ2-6 | TRBD1 | TRBV10-2 | . | CASSAGTGSSGANVLTF | TGCGCCAGCAGCGCCGGGACAGGGTCATCCGGGGCCAACGTCCTGACTTTC
TRBJ2-2 | . | TRBV5-1 | . | CASSVHSGGVTGELFF | TGCGCCAGCAGCGTCCATTCGGGCGGGGTCACCGGGGAGCTGTTTTTT
TRBJ2-7 | TRBD2 | TRBV10-3 | . | CAISDQTSGRFSYEQYF | TGTGCCATCAGTGACCAGACTAGCGGAAGATTTTCCTACGAGCAGTACTTC
TRBJ2-5 | TRBD2 | TRBV7-8 | once | CASSPLAGAGEETQYF | TGTGCCAGCAGCCCTCTAGCGGGAGCGGGGGAAGAGACCCAGTACTTC
TRBJ2-1 | . | TRBV28 | . | CASSPGGIRDEQFF | TGTGCCAGCAGTCCCGGCGGGATTAGGGATGAGCAGTTCTTC
TRBJ2-3 | . | TRBV5-1 | . | CASRDGTASTDTQYF | TGCGCCAGCAGAGATGGGACGGCGAGCACAGATACGCAGTATTTT
TRBJ2-7 | . | TRBV21-1 | . | CASSKANEGCYEQYF | TGTGCCAGCAGCAAAGCAAATGAGGGTTGCTACGAGCAGTACTTC
TRBJ2-6 | . | TRBV18 | . | CASSQATNQLAVLTF | TGTGCCAGCTCACAAGCGACAAACCAATTAGCCGTCCTGACTTTC
TRBJ1-2 | . | TRBV10-3 | . | CAISDPAATSDYTF | TGTGCCATCAGTGATCCCGCAGCCACGAGTGACTACACCTTC
TRBJ1-2 | TRBD1 | TRBV5-4 | . | CASSRDRGVGGYTF | TGTGCCAGCTCCCGGGACAGGGGTGTGGGGGGCTACACCTTC
TRBJ2-6 | . | TRBV11-2 | . | CASSKGYGANVLTF | TGTGCCAGCAGCAAAGGGTATGGGGCCAACGTCCTGACTTTC
TRBJ1-1 | . | TRBV7-9 | . | CASSPDADLQAFF | TGTGCCAGCAGCCCGGACGCGGACCTACAAGCTTTCTTT
TRBJ1-5 | . | TRBV10-2 | once | CASSEAGHNQPQHF | TGCGCCAGCAGTGAAGCAGGACACAATCAGCCCCAGCATTTT
TRBJ2-1 | TRBD2 | TRBV5-8 | . | CASSLGRLAADNEQFF | TGTGCCAGCAGCTTGGGAAGGCTAGCGGCAGACAATGAGCAGTTCTTC
TRBJ2-2 | . | TRBV19 | . | CASSIRPGDLNTGELFF | TGTGCCAGTAGTATTCGACCAGGGGACCTTAACACCGGGGAGCTGTTTTTT
TRBJ1-1 | TRBD1 | TRBV5-1 | . | CASSGLTGMSTEAFF | TGCGCCAGCAGCGGGCTGACAGGGATGAGCACTGAAGCTTTCTTT
TRBJ2-7 | . | TRBV5-4 | . | CASSSPGENYEQYF | TGTGCCAGCAGCTCTCCGGGAGAGAATTACGAGCAGTACTTC
TRBJ2-7 | . | TRBV5-1 | . | CASSLGQVYEQYF | TGCGCCAGCAGCTTGGGACAGGTCTACGAGCAGTACTTC
TRBJ2-7 | TRBD2 | TRBV5-1 | . | CASSIAGSYEQYF | TGCGCCAGCAGCATAGCGGGCTCCTACGAGCAGTACTTC
TRBJ2-1 | TRBD1 | TRBV14 | . | CASSQTGGHNEQFF | TGTGCCAGCAGCCAGACAGGGGGTCACAATGAGCAGTTCTTC
TRBJ1-4 | TRBD1 | TRBV18 | . | CASSPGTGGGNEKLFF | TGTGCCAGCTCGCCCGGGACAGGGGGCGGAAATGAAAAACTGTTTTTT
TRBJ2-3 | TRBD1 | TRBV7-9 | . | CASSSIYYRGMVPDTQYF | TGTGCCAGCAGCTCTATTTACTACAGGGGAATGGTCCCAGATACGCAGTATTTT
TRBJ2-7 | . | TRBV6-1 | . | CASSGHDEQYF | TGTGCCAGCAGTGGGCACGACGAGCAGTACTTC
TRBJ2-7 | . | TRBV28 | . | CASTLGGISAEQYF | TGTGCCAGCACCCTTGGCGGGATCTCGGCCGAGCAGTACTTC
TRBJ1-5 | . | TRBV18 | . | CASSDGEDQPQHF | TGTGCCAGCTCGGACGGGGAGGATCAGCCCCAGCATTTT
TRBJ1-2 | TRBD1 | TRBV9 | . | CASSVTGGSYGYTF | TGTGCCAGCAGCGTCACAGGGGGCTCCTACGGCTACACCTTC
TRBJ1-2 | . | TRBV2 | . | CASSEYVQMIGYTF | TGTGCCAGCAGTGAATATGTACAGATGATCGGCTACACCTTC
TRBJ1-5 | . | TRBV7-2 | . | CASSLAGGEQPQHF | TGTGCCAGCAGCCTAGCGGGGGGCGAACAGCCCCAGCATTTT
TRBJ1-2 | . | TRBV28 | once | CASSLPPPRAVSYGYTF | TGTGCCAGCAGTTTACCCCCCCCTCGGGCCGTGAGCTATGGCTACACCTTC
TRBJ1-1 | . | TRBV28 | . | CASSLQGTTEAFF | TGTGCCAGCAGTTTACAGGGTACCACTGAAGCTTTCTTT
TRBJ2-3 | TRBD2 | TRBV28 | . | CASSSTGAGGPVDTQYF | TGTGCCAGCAGTTCCACCGGAGCGGGAGGGCCGGTAGATACGCAGTATTTT
TRBJ1-1 | TRBD1 | TRBV19 | . | CASTWDRGDTEAFF | TGTGCCAGTACCTGGGACAGGGGGGACACTGAAGCTTTCTTT
TRBJ2-6 | TRBD2 | TRBV7-2 | . | CASSRRLARPGANVLTF | TGTGCCAGCAGCCGTCGACTAGCGCGTCCGGGGGCCAACGTCCTGACTTTC
TRBJ2-1 | . | TRBV2 | . | CASSSGGAYNEQFF | TGTGCCAGCAGTTCCGGGGGCGCCTACAATGAGCAGTTCTTC
TRBJ1-5 | . | TRBV29-1 | once | CSVVVNEGQPQHF | TGCAGCGTTGTTGTGAACGAGGGGCAGCCCCAGCATTTT
TRBJ2-3 | . | TRBV21-1 | . | CASSTRVPGQGTDTQYF | TGTGCCAGCAGCACCCGCGTCCCGGGACAAGGGACAGATACGCAGTATTTT
TRBJ1-5 | . | TRBV18 | . | CASSPYWNQPQHF | TGTGCCAGCTCACCATATTGGAATCAGCCCCAGCATTTT
TRBJ2-1 | TRBD2 | TRBV10-3 | once | CAISSGTSGHTYNEQFF | TGTGCCATCAGTAGCGGGACTAGCGGCCATACCTACAATGAGCAGTTCTTC
TRBJ1-3 | TRBD1 | TRBV7-8 | . | CASSFRDSISGNTIYF | TGTGCCAGCAGCTTCCGGGACAGCATCTCTGGAAACACCATATATTTT
TRBJ2-3 | . | TRBV18 | . | CASSLGLGTQYF | TGTGCCAGCTCTCTAGGGTTGGGTACGCAGTATTTT
TRBJ2-1 | . | TRBV11-2 | . | CASSLDLALGSYNEQFF | TGTGCCAGCAGCTTAGATCTCGCCCTAGGAAGCTACAATGAGCAGTTCTTC
TRBJ1-2 | TRBD1 | TRBV18 | . | CASSPAATGDGYTF | TGTGCCAGCTCACCAGCCGCTACAGGGGATGGCTACACCTTC
TRBJ2-1 | TRBD2 | TRBV7-8 | once | CASSSLAGGANEQFF | TGTGCCAGCAGCTCTCTAGCGGGAGGGGCTAATGAGCAGTTCTTC
TRBJ2-7 | TRBD1 | TRBV2 | once | CASSGTGGQYEQYF | TGTGCCAGCAGTGGGACAGGGGGCCAGTACGAGCAGTACTTC
TRBJ2-2 | . | TRBV7-3 | . | CASSLFPRGNTGELFF | TGTGCCAGCAGCTTATTTCCAAGGGGCAACACCGGGGAGCTGTTTTTT
TRBJ2-2 | TRBD1 | TRBV27 | . | CASSQLSRTGHTGELFF | TGTGCCAGCAGCCAGCTATCTAGGACAGGGCATACCGGGGAGCTGTTTTTT
TRBJ2-7 | TRBD2 | TRBV30 | . | CAWRGAGALHEQYF | TGTGCCTGGAGGGGAGCGGGAGCGTTACACGAGCAGTACTTC
TRBJ1-1 | TRBD1 | TRBV28 | once | CASSLATGDTEAFF | TGTGCCAGCAGTCTCGCGACAGGGGACACTGAAGCTTTCTTT
TRBJ2-7 | . | TRBV9 | . | CASSVGGSTAKTTYEQYF | TGTGCCAGCAGCGTAGGGGGTTCGACAGCTAAGACCACCTACGAGCAGTACTTC